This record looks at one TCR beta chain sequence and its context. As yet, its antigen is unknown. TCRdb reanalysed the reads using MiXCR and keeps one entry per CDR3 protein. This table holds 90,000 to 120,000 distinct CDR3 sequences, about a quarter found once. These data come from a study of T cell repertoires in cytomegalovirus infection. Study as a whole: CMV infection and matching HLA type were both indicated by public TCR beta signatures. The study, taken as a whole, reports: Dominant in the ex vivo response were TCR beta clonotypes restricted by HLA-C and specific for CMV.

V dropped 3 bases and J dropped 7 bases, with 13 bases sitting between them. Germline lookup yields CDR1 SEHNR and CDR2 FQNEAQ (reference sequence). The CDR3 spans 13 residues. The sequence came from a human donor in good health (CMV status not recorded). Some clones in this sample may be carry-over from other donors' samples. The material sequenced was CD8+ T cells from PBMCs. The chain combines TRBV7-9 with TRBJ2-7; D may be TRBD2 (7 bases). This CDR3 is CASSFAGAGEQYF. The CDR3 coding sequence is TGTGCCAGCAGCTTCGCGGGGGCGGGAGAGCAGTACTTC.